Below are 12 T cell receptor beta chains sequenced from a single sample in a study of blood T cells in healthy people across ages. Using a J-beta primer mix together with a sample-barcoded 5' primer, a second PCR was run for roughly 6 to 12 cycles. TCRdb re-derived calls from the 5' RACE reads in MiXCR, one entry per CDR3 protein. The repertoire holds roughly 1,300,000 distinct CDR3 sequences, 59% seen once, with more than 6% in the top ten. The sample taken for sequencing was blood. All receptors derive from a young man in good health.

This chain connects TRBV9 to TRBJ2-5; no reliable D call. V was clipped by 0 bases and J by 4 bases, with 10 bases between them. Germline V gene sequence: CDR1 SGDLS, CDR2 YYNGEE. This CDR3 spans 14 amino acids. CDR3 loop: CASSVEADPETQYF. The CDR3 DNA follows: TGTGCCAGCAGCGTAGAGGCCGATCCAGAGACCCAGTACTTC.

This sequence joins TRBV11-2 and TRBJ2-4; maybe TRBD2 (6 bases). V shed 3 bases and J shed 4 bases, with 13 bases lying between them. CDR3 length: 15 residues. Germline V gene lookup returns CDR1 SGHAT and CDR2 FQNNGV. CDR3 protein: CASSFPRGRKNIQYF. The DNA for the CDR3 is TGTGCCAGCAGCTTCCCTCGGGGGAGAAAAAACATTCAGTACTTC.

A word on this clonotype: The germline gene is not matched at one end of the junction; a read error may be the cause. The chain employs TRBV20-1 and TRBJ2-1, with a tentative D call TRBD2 (5 bases). There are 14 residues in the CDR3. Germline CDR1 is DFQATT and CDR2 is SNEGSKA (reference sequence). The CDR3 loop is CSAAVVLASNGQFF. CDR3 nucleotides: TGCAGTGCAGCGGTGGTGTTAGCTTCCAATGGGCAGTTCTTC.

V is TRBV27 and J is TRBJ2-7, with 8 nucleotides matching TRBD1. Trimming took 2 bases from V and 4 from J; bases not matched to a gene: 16. Germline CDR1 is MNHEY and CDR2 is SMNVEV (reference sequence). The CDR3 length is 18 residues. CDR3 coding DNA: TGTGCCAGCAGTTTAGGGACAGGCCAAAGACGCGTTTTATACGAGCAGTACTTC. Protein: CASSLGTGQRRVLYEQYF.

The chain has TRBV7-9 and TRBJ1-1; 8 bases align to TRBD1. The germline gives CDR1 SEHNR, CDR2 FQNEAQ (reference sequence). The junction had 3 bases not matched to a gene; V was cut back by 4 bases and J by 2 bases. This CDR3 spans 14 amino acids. Here the CDR3 reads CASSSSGGNTEAFF. CDR3 nucleotides: TGTGCCAGCAGCTCCTCAGGGGGCAACACTGAAGCTTTCTTT.

CDR3 loop: CASSLERGFGYEQYF. The CDR3 coding sequence is TGCGCCAGCAGCTTGGAGCGGGGGTTTGGGTACGAGCAGTACTTC. V gene TRBV5-1 combines with J gene TRBJ2-4, with 8 bases fitting TRBD2. The DNA end is more similar to TRBJ2-7, so the J call may be wrong. The CDR3 totals 15 residues. Germline CDR1 reads SGHRS; CDR2 reads YFSETQ.

The chain combines TRBV20-1 with TRBJ2-5, with TRBD2 identical over 9 bases. The germline CDR1 and CDR2 sequences are DFQATT and SNEGSKA (reference sequence). The V and J ends lost 2 bases and 2 bases, in that order; junction bases with no gene match: 9. This CDR3 spans 16 amino acids. The CDR3 reads CSARKFASGDQETQYF. The CDR3 bases are TGCAGTGCTAGAAAGTTTGCTAGCGGGGATCAAGAGACCCAGTACTTC.

On this clonotype: One end of the junction fails to match germline, which may point to a read error. The chain uses TRBV3-1 and TRBJ2-1; 7 bases are shared with TRBD2. The CDR3 covers 17 residues. The germline V gene has CDR1 LGHDT and CDR2 YNNKEL (reference sequence). The CDR3 DNA sequence: TGTGCCAGCAGCGAAGACGAAGCGGGGCCCTCCTACAATGAGCAGTTCTTC. Amino acid sequence: CASSEDEAGPSYNEQFF.

This chain links TRBV6-2 or TRBV6-3 with TRBJ2-7, with TRBD1 matching over 7 bases. The CDR3 has 17 amino acids. With V trimmed by 2 bases and J by 3 bases, 13 bases remained unmatched. The V gene's germline CDR1 is MNHEY and CDR2 SVGEGT. CDR3 DNA: TGTGCCAGCAGTTACAGGGGGCTAACCGAACAGATCTACGAGCAGTACTTC. The encoded protein is CASSYRGLTEQIYEQYF.

This clonotype has a count of ten or more. The CDR3 bases are TGTGCCAGCCGCGGACTAGTATCTAGCACAGATACGCAGTATTTT. It codes for CASRGLVSSTDTQYF. The chain is built from TRBV7-2 and TRBJ2-3; 7 bases agree with TRBD2. V dropped 8 bases and J dropped 0; count of bases not matched to a gene: 8. The germline CDR1 and CDR2 sequences are SGHTA and FQGNSA. The CDR3 loop spans 15 amino acids.

The chain combines TRBV11-2 with TRBJ1-2; TRBD1 matches 7 bases. This CDR3 comprises 14 residues. With 2 bases clipped from V and 8 bases from J, the junction kept 8 bases outside the gene matches. Germline assignment: CDR1 SGHAT and CDR2 FQNNGV. The CDR3: CASSLSTGLRGYTF. CDR3 sequence (DNA): TGTGCCAGCAGCTTATCGACAGGGTTGAGGGGCTACACCTTC.

J is TRBJ2-3 and V is TRBV27, with D possibly being TRBD2 (6 bases). Looked up from germline, CDR1 is MNHEY and CDR2 is SMNVEV (reference sequence). The V and J ends lost 0 bases and 2 bases respectively, with 15 bases between them. The CDR3 covers 17 residues. The CDR3 DNA follows: TGTGCCAGCAGTTTATCGAACCCCGGGAGCTTCACAGATACGCAGTATTTT. Its translation is CASSLSNPGSFTDTQYF.